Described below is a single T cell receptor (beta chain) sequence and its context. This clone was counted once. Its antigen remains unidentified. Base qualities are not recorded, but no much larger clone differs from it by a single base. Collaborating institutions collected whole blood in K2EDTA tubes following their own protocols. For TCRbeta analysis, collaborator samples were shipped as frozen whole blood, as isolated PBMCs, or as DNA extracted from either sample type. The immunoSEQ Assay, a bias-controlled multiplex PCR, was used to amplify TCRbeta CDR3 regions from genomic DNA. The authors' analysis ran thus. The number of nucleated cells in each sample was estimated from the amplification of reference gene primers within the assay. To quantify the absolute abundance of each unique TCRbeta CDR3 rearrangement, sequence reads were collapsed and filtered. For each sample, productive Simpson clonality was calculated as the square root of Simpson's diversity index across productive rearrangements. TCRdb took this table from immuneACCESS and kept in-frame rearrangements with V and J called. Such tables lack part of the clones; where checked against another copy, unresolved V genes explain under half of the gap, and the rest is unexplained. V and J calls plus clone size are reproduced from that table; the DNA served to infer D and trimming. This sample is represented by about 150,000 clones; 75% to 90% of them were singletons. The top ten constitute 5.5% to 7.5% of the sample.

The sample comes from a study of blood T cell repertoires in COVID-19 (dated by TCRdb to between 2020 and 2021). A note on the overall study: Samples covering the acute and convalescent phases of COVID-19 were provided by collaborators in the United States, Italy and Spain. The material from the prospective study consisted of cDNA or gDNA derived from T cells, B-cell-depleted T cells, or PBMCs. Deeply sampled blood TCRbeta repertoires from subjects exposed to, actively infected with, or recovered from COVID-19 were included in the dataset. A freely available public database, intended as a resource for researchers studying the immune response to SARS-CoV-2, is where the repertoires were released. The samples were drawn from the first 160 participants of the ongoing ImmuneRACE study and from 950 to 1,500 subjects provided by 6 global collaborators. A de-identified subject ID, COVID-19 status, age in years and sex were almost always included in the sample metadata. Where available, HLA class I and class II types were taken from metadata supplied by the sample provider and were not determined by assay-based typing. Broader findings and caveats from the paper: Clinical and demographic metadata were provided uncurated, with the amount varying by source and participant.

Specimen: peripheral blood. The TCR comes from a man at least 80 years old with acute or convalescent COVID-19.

CDR3 protein: CASSQQGAIVDTQYF. The nucleotide sequence reads TGTGCCAGCTCCCAACAGGGGGCGATCGTTGATACGCAGTATTTT. This receptor chain uses TRBV18 and TRBJ2-3, with 9 central nucleotides matching TRBD1. The CDR3 runs 15 residues from the cysteine to the phenylalanine. The CDR3 DNA has 45 bases and is translated from base 1. For CDR1 and CDR2, the germline V gene lists KGHSH and LQKENI. At the junction V is shortened by 6 bases and J by 6 bases; bases outside the gene matches: 10.